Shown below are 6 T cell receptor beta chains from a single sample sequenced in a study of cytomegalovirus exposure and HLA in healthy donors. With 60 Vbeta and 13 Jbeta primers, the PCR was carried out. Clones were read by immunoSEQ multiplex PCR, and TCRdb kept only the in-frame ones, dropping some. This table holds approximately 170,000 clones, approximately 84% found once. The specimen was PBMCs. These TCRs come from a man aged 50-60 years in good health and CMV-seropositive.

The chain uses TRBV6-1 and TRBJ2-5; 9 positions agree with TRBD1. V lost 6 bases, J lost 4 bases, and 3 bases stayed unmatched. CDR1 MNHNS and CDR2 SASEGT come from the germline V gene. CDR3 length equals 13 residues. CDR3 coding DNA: TGTGCCAGCAGCCGGGACAGGGTAGAGACCCAGTACTTC. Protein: CASSRDRVETQYF.

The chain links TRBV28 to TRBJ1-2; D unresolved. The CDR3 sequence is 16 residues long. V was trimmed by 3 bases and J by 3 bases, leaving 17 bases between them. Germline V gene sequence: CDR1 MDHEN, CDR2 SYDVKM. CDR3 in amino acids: CASSFRSSRLDYGYTF. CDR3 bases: TGTGCCAGCAGTTTCAGAAGTTCCAGACTCGACTATGGCTACACCTTC.

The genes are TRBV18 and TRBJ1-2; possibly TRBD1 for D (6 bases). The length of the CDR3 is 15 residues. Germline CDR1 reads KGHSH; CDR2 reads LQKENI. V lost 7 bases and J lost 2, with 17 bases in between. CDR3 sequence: CASFAALTGNYGYTF. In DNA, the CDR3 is TGTGCCAGCTTCGCCGCCCTCACAGGGAACTATGGCTACACCTTC. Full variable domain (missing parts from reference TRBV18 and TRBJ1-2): NAGVMQNPRHLVRRRGQEARLRCSPMKGHSHVYWYRQLPEEGLKFMVYLQKENIIDESGMPKERFSAEFPKEGPSILRIQQVVRGDSAAYFCASFAALTGNYGYTFGSGTRLTVV.

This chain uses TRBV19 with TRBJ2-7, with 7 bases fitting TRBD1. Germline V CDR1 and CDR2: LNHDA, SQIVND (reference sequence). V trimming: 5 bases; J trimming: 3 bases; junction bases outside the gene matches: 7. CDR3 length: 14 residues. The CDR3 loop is CASSLSRQGYEQYF. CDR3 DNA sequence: TGTGCCAGTAGTTTAAGCAGACAGGGCTACGAGCAGTACTTC.

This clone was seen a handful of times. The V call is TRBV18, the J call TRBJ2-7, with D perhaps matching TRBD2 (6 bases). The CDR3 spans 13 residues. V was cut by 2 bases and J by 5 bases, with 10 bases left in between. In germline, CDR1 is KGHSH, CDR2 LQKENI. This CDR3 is CASSPGGLDEQYF. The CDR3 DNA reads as TGTGCCAGCTCACCAGGGGGGTTAGACGAGCAGTACTTC.

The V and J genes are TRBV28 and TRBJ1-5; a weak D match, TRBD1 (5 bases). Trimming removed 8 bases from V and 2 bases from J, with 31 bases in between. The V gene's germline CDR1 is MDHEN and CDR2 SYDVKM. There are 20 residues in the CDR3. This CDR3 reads CASRKNYGPSGVSGNQPQHF. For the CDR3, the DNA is TGTGCCAGCCGAAAAAACTACGGGCCGTCGGGGGTCAGCGGCAATCAGCCCCAGCATTTT.